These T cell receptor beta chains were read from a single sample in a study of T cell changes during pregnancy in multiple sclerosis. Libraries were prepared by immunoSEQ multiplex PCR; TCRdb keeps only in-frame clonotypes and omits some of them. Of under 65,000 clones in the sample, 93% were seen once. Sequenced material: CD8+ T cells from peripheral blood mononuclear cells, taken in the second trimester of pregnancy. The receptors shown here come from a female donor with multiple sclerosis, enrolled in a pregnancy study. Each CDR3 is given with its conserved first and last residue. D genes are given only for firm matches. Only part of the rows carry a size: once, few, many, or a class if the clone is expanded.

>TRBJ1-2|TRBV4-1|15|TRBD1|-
TGCGCCAGCAGCCAAGAAGGGACAGGGGGAGAAGGCTACACCTTC
CASSQEGTGGEGYTF
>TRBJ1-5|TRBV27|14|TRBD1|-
TGTGCCAGCAGTTCACAGGGGTCGGGTCAGCCCCAGCATTTT
CASSSQGSGQPQHF
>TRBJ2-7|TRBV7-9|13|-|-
TGTGCCAGCAGCTTAGTTCCTAGGGGAGAGCAGTACTTC
CASSLVPRGEQYF
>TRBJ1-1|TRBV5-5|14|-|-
TGTGCCAGCAGCTGGAGGGCAGGGCACACTGAAGCTTTCTTT
CASSWRAGHTEAFF
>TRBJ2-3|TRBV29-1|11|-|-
TGCAGTATCCCGGGGGCAGATACGCAGTATTTT
CSIPGADTQYF
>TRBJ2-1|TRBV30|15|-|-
TGTGCCTGGAGTGTATCGGCTAGTAATTACAATGAGCAGTTCTTC
CAWSVSASNYNEQFF
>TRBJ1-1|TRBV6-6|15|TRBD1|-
TGTGCCAGCAGTTACTCGACAGGGTTGAACACTGAAGCTTTCTTT
CASSYSTGLNTEAFF
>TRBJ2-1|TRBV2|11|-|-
TGTGCCAGCATGACAGTCAATGAGCAGTTCTTC
CASMTVNEQFF
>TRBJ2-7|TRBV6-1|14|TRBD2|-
TGTGCCAGCAGTACCCTAGCGGGGGGCCCCGAGCAGTACTTC
CASSTLAGGPEQYF
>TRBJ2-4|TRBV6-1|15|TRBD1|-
TGTGCCAGCAGTGAGGAGGACAGGCCAGCAGACATTCAGTACTTC
CASSEEDRPADIQYF
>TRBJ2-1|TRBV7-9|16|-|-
TGTGCCAGCATCTGGGGGGGCGGCATGGCCACGGATGAGCAGTTCTTC
CASIWGGGMATDEQFF
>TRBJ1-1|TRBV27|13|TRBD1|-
TGTGCCAGCAGTACCCCAGGGACAGGGGCAGCTTTCTTT
CASSTPGTGAAFF
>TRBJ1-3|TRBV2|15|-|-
TGTGCCACTAGCACTGGATTCCTCTCTGGAAACACCATATATTTT
CATSTGFLSGNTIYF
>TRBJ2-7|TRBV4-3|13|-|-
TGCGCCAGCAGCCAGAGTCTGACATACGAGCAGTACTTC
CASSQSLTYEQYF
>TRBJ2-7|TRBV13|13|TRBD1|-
TGTGCCAGCAGCTCTGGGACAGCCTACGAGCAGTACTTC
CASSSGTAYEQYF
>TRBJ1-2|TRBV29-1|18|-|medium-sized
TGCAGCGTCGGCCACATACCCGTCTTTGGATCCCAGGCTTATGGCTACACCTTC
CSVGHIPVFGSQAYGYTF
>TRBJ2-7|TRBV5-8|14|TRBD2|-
TGTGCCAGCAGCGGGACTACAAGCTCCTACGAGCAGTACTTC
CASSGTTSSYEQYF
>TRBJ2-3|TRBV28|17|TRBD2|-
TGTGCCAGCAGTGAGACTAGCGGGCTGCCCATGACAGATACGCAGTATTTT
CASSETSGLPMTDTQYF
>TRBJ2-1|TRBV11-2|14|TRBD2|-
TGTGCCAGCAGCTTAAGCGGGAGGCCCAATGAGCAGTTCTTC
CASSLSGRPNEQFF
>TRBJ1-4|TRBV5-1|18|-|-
TGCGCCAGCAGCCTGGACGGTTCCTACCAACTACGTAATGAAAAACTGTTTTTT
CASSLDGSYQLRNEKLFF
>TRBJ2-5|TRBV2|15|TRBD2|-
TGTGCCAGCAGTGAAGACCGGGGGGGCCTAGAGACCCAGTACTTC
CASSEDRGGLETQYF
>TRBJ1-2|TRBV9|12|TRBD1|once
TGTGCCAGCTTTGACAGGGGGCAAGGCTACACCTTC
CASFDRGQGYTF
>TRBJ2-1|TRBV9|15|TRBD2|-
TGTGCCAGCAGCGCTAGCGGGGTCTCCTACAATGAGCAGTTCTTC
CASSASGVSYNEQFF
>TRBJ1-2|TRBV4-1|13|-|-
TGCGCCAGCAGCCAGAGTGACTCCTATGGCTACACCTTC
CASSQSDSYGYTF
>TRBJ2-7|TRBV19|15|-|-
TGTGCCAGTAGTGTCACAGGGAATCCCTCCTACGAGCAGTACTTC
CASSVTGNPSYEQYF
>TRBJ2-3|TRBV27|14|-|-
TGTGCCAGCACCACGATAGTAGACACAGATACGCAGTATTTT
CASTTIVDTDTQYF
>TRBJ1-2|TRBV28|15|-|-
TGTGCCAGCAGTTCCTACCTTGACAGTGACTATGGCTACACCTTC
CASSSYLDSDYGYTF
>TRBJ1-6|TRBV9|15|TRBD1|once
TGTGCCAGCAGCGCCGGGACAGGGGATAATTCACCCCTCCACTTT
CASSAGTGDNSPLHF
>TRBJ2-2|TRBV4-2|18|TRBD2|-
TGTGCCAGCAGCCAAGTGGGGCATAGCGGGGGGGTGGCCGGGGAGCTGTTTTTT
CASSQVGHSGGVAGELFF
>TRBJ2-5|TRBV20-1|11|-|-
TGCAGAGTGGGGCGTGGGGAGACCCAGTACTTC
CRVGRGETQYF
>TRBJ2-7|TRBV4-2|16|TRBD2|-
TGTGCCAGCAGCCCAACGCTAGCGGACGGCTCCTACGAGCAGTACTTC
CASSPTLADGSYEQYF
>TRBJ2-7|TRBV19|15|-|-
TGTGCCAGTAGTATAGGGGGACTGCTGAAGGTCGAGCAGTACTTC
CASSIGGLLKVEQYF
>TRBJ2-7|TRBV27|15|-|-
TGTGCCAGCAGTTTATCGGCCCAACCGGGGGAGGAGCAGTACTTC
CASSLSAQPGEEQYF
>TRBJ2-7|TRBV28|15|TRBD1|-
TGTGCCAGTTTAGCGTCCGGGACAGAAGTCTACGAGCAGTACTTC
CASLASGTEVYEQYF
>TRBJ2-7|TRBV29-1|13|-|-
TGCAGCGTTGTGGAGCCCCTCTCCTACGAGCAGTACTTC
CSVVEPLSYEQYF
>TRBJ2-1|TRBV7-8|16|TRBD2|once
TGTGCCAGCAGCTTTTTAGCGGGGGGGCCTGGCGATGAGCAGTTCTTC
CASSFLAGGPGDEQFF
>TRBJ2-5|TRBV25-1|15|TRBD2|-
TGTGCCAGCAGTGCACGACTAGTCCCGGGGGGGACCCAGTACTTC
CASSARLVPGGTQYF
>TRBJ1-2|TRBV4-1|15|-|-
TGCGCCAGCAGCCAAGATAATCTGGGGGCGGGTGGCTACACCTTC
CASSQDNLGAGGYTF
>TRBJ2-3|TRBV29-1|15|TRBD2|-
TGCAGCATGGGACTAGCGGGGCCCAGAGTAGATACGCAGTATTTT
CSMGLAGPRVDTQYF
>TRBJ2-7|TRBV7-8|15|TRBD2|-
TGTGCCAGCAGCTTAGGTGAGCGGGAGACCGCAGGGCAGTACTTC
CASSLGERETAGQYF
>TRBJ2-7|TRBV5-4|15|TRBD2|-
TGTGCCAGCAGGCCAACTAGCGCTTCCTCCTACGAGCAGTACTTC
CASRPTSASSYEQYF
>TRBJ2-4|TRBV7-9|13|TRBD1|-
TGTGCCAGCAGCCACGCGGGACAGGACATTCAGTACTTC
CASSHAGQDIQYF
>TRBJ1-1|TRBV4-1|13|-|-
TGCGCCAGCAGCCAAGATCGGCAGGCTGAAGCTTTCTTT
CASSQDRQAEAFF
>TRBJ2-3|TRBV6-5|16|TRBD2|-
TGTGCCAGCAGTTACTCGCCCTGGACTAGCACGGATACGCAGTATTTT
CASSYSPWTSTDTQYF
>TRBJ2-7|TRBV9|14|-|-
TGTGCCAGCAGCGCCCGGACAGCGCCCTTCGAGCAGTACTTC
CASSARTAPFEQYF